The clone carrying this T cell receptor (beta chain) has just a few counts. No antigen is known for it. MiXCR was run by TCRdb on the 5' RACE reads, yielding one entry per CDR3 protein. The sample consists of about 140,000 distinct CDR3 sequences, about an eighth of them appearing once. The sample belongs to a study of CD8 T cells in ankylosing spondylitis. Findings and caveats of the study: Relatively scarce in peripheral blood, disease-linked clones were CD8+. Blood from ankylosing spondylitis patients appeared to carry a characteristic roughly eight-variant TCR beta motif.

Germline-derived CDR1 and CDR2 are DFQATT and SNEGSKA (reference sequence). The CDR3 spans 15 residues. After removal of 2 bases from V and 0 bases from J, the junction contained 6 bases not matched to a gene. Sequencing input: blood, either unsorted or a sorted T cell fraction (not recorded which). V and J are TRBV20-1 and TRBJ1-1, with 7 bases that match TRBD1. The sequence came from a female donor with ankylosing spondylitis or in good health (not recorded which). The CDR3 coding sequence is TGCAGTGCTAGACTCCCTCAGGGGGTGAACACTGAAGCTTTCTTT. Encoded protein: CSARLPQGVNTEAFF.